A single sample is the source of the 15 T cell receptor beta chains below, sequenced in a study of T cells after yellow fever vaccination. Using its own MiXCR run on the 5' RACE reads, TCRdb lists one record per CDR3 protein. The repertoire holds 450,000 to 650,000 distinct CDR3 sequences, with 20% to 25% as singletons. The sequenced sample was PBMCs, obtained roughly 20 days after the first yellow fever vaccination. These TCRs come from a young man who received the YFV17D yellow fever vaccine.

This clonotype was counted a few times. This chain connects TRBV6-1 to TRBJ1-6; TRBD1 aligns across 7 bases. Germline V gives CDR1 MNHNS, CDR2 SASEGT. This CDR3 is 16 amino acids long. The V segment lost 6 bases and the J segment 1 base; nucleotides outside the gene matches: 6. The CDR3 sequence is CASRLTQGSYNSPLHF. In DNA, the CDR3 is TGTGCCAGCAGACTGACACAGGGGTCCTATAATTCACCCCTCCACTTT.

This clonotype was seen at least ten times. The CDR3 DNA sequence: TGCGCCAGCAGCCAGCCTAGCGGGTTTCGCTACAATGAGCAGTTCTTC. Translation: CASSQPSGFRYNEQFF. The V and J genes are TRBV4-1 and TRBJ2-1; 8 nucleotides align to TRBD2. The V gene's germline CDR1 is MGHRA and CDR2 YSYEKL. The CDR3 has 16 amino acids. The ends lost 3 bases at V and 3 bases at J; junction bases unmatched: 7.

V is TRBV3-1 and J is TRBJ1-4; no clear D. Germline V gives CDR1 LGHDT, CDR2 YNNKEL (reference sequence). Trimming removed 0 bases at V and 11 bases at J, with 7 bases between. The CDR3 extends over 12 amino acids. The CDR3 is CASSQDWEKLFF. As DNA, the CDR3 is TGTGCCAGCAGCCAAGATTGGGAGAAACTGTTTTTT.

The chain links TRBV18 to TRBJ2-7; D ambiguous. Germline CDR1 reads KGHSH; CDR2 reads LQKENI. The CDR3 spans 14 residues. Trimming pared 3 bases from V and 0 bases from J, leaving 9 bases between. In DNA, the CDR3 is TGTGCCAGCTCACCGCAACCGAGCTCCTACGAGCAGTACGTC. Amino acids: CASSPQPSSYEQYV.

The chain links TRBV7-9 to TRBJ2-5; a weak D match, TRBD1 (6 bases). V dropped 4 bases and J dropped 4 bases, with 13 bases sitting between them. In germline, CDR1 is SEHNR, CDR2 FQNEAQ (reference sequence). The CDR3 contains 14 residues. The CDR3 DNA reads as TGTGCCAGCAGCTCTCGGACAGCACCAGAGACCCAGTACTTC. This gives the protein CASSSRTAPETQYF.

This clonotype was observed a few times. CDR3 bases: TGTGCCAGCAGCCTCACTAGCGGGGAACTTTACGAGCAGTACTTC. It translates to CASSLTSGELYEQYF. The chain recombines TRBV7-9 with TRBJ2-7; 10 bases map to TRBD2. With 5 bases clipped from V and 4 bases from J, the junction kept 8 bases outside the gene matches. Per the germline V gene, CDR1 is SEHNR and CDR2 is FQNEAQ (reference sequence). There are 15 residues in the CDR3.

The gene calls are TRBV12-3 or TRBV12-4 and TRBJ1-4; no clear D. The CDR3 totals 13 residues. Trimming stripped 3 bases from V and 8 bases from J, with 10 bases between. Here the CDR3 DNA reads TGTGCCAGCAGTTTTCTCGGGCTCGAAAAACTGTTTTTT. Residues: CASSFLGLEKLFF.

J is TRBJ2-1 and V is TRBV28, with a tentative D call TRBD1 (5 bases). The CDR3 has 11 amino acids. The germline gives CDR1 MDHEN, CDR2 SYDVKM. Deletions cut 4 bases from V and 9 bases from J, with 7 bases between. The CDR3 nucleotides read TGTGCCAGCAGTTCAGGGATTGAGCAGTTCTTC. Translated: CASSSGIEQFF.

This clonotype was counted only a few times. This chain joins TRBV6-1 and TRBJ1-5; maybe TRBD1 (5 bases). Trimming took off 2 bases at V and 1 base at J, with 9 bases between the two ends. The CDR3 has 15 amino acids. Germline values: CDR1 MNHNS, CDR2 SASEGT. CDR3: CASSELGVSNQPQHF. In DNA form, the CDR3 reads TGTGCCAGCAGTGAATTAGGGGTCAGCAATCAGCCCCAGCATTTT.

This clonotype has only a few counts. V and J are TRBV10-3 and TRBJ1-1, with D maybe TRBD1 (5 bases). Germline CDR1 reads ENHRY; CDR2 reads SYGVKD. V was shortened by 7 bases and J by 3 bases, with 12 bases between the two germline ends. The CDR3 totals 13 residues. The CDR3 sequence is CAITDSSHTEAFF. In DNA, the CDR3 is TGTGCCATCACTGACAGTTCACACACTGAAGCTTTCTTT.

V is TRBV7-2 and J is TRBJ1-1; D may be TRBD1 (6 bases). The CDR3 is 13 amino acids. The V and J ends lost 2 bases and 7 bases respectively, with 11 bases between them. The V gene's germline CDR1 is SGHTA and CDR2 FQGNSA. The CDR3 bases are TGTGCCAGCAGCTTACGACGGACAGATGAAGCTTTCTTT. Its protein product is CASSLRRTDEAFF. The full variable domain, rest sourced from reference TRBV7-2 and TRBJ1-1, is GAGVSQSPSNKVTEKGKDVELRCDPISGHTALYWYRQSLGQGLEFLIYFQGNSAPDKSGLPSDRFSAERTGGSVSTLTIQRTQQEDSAVYLCASSLRRTDEAFFGQGTRLTVV.

CDR3 protein: CASRPGLVSDTQYF. The CDR3 DNA sequence: TGCGCCAGCAGGCCGGGACTAGTCTCAGATACGCAGTATTTT. The gene calls are TRBV5-1 and TRBJ2-3; 8 nucleotides match TRBD2. The length of the CDR3 is 14 residues. The ends lost 5 bases at V and 4 bases at J; junction bases unmatched: 6. The germline V gene encodes CDR1 SGHRS and CDR2 YFSETQ.

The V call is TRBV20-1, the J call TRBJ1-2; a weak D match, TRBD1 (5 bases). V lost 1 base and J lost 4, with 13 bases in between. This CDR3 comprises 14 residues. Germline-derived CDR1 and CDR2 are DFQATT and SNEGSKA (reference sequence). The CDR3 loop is CSARAGSGAYGYTF. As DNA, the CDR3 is TGCAGTGCTAGAGCCGGGAGCGGGGCCTATGGCTACACCTTC.

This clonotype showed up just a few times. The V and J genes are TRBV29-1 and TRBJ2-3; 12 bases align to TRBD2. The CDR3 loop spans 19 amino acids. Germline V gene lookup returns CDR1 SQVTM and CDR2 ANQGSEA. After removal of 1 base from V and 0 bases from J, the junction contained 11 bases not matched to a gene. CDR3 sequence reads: CSVEVLRLAGATSTDTQYF. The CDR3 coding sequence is TGCAGCGTTGAAGTTCTGAGACTAGCGGGGGCCACTAGCACAGATACGCAGTATTTT.

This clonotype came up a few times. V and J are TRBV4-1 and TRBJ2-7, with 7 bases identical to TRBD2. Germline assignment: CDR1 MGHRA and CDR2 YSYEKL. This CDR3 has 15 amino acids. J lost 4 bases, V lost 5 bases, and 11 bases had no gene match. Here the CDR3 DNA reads TGCGCCAGCAGCGCGCGGGGGTCCAGCCAATACGAGCAGTACTTC. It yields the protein CASSARGSSQYEQYF.